Listed here are 6 T cell receptor beta chains from one sample, sequenced in a study of blood T cell repertoires in COVID-19. Assay used: immunoSEQ multiplex PCR; TCRdb lists only in-frame clones, some missing. This table holds just over 350,000 clones, about 90% found once. What was sequenced was PBMCs or T cells enriched from blood (not recorded which). Receptors originate from a young woman who had recovered from COVID-19.

V gene TRBV6-6 combines with J gene TRBJ2-5, with 11 bases aligning to TRBD2. Germline V lookup: CDR1 MNHNY, CDR2 SVGAGI (reference sequence). J lost 5 bases, V lost 4 bases, and 9 bases had no gene match. The CDR3 length is 16 residues. CDR3 loop: CASSFPGTSGGETQYF. The CDR3 DNA reads as TGTGCCAGCAGTTTTCCCGGGACTAGCGGCGGGGAGACCCAGTACTTC.

CDR3 nucleotide sequence: TGTGCCAGCAGTCGGAGCGAGTCCGGGGAGCTGTTTTTT. Translated: CASSRSESGELFF. The chain couples TRBV2 to TRBJ2-2; D is ambiguous. From germline, CDR1 is SNHLY and CDR2 FYNNEI. This CDR3 region has 13 residues. Between the trimmed V and J ends, which lost 5 bases and 6 bases, there was a span of 10 bases. The variable domain in full, completed from reference TRBV2 and TRBJ2-2, reads EPEVTQTPSHQVTQMGQEVILRCVPISNHLYFYWYRQILGQKVEFLVSFYNNEISEKSEIFDDQFSVERPDGSNFTLKIRSTKLEDSAMYFCASSRSESGELFFGEGSRLTVL.

V is TRBV29-1 and J is TRBJ2-5, with 9 bases identical to TRBD2. Unmatched junction bases numbered 7, after V lost 7 bases and J lost 1 base. The CDR3 has 14 residues. CDR1 and CDR2 (germline): SQVTM, ANQGSEA. CDR3 region: CSAIAGVAQETQYF. The CDR3 coding sequence is TGCAGCGCAATAGCGGGAGTAGCCCAAGAGACCCAGTACTTC.

This clone was seen at least ten times. The same CDR3 is also encoded by other DNA sequences in this sample. The chain uses TRBV6-4 and TRBJ2-2; 10 nucleotides align to TRBD1. V lost 6 bases to trimming and J lost 3 bases; unmatched junction nucleotides: 1. The CDR3 contains 14 residues. Germline values: CDR1 MRHNA, CDR2 SNTAGT. CDR3 nucleotides: TGTGCCAGCAGCGGGACAGGGGACACCGGGGAGCTGTTTTTT. The encoded protein is CASSGTGDTGELFF.

The gene calls are TRBV6-5 and TRBJ2-1; D is unresolved. CDR3 length: 11 amino acids. Looked up from germline, CDR1 is MNHEY and CDR2 is SVGAGI. Trimming removed 4 bases from V and 5 bases from J, with 3 bases in between. CDR3 nucleotide sequence: TGTGCCAGCAGTTTAAACAATGAGCAGTTCTTC. Its translation is CASSLNNEQFF.

This chain joins TRBV28 and TRBJ2-7, with D possibly TRBD2 on 6 matching bases. CDR3 length: 14 residues. Germline CDR1 MDHEN, CDR2 SYDVKM. The CDR3 protein is CAHGGHSPQYEQYF. The CDR3, as DNA: TGTGCTCACGGAGGGCATTCGCCTCAATACGAGCAGTACTTC.